Sequencing of this T cell receptor beta chain was carried out in a study of blood T cell repertoires in COVID-19. Study summary: T cells, B-cell-depleted T cells, or PBMCs supplied cDNA or gDNA.

The V and J ends lost 3 bases and 10 bases respectively, with 16 bases between them. This CDR3 spans 13 amino acids. Germline CDR1 is SGHNT and CDR2 is YYREEE (reference sequence). Some clones are missing from TCRdb's copy, which holds only in-frame ones; the method was immunoSEQ multiplex PCR. Of 35,000 to 45,000 clones in the sample, roughly nine tenths were seen once. The sample taken for sequencing was peripheral blood. The source is a man between 45 and 60 years old with active COVID-19. The chain carries TRBV5-4 and TRBJ1-2; no clear D. The CDR3 DNA sequence: TGTGCCAGCAGCTGGGAAAGACGGGGAGACTACACCTTC. Translation: CASSWERRGDYTF.